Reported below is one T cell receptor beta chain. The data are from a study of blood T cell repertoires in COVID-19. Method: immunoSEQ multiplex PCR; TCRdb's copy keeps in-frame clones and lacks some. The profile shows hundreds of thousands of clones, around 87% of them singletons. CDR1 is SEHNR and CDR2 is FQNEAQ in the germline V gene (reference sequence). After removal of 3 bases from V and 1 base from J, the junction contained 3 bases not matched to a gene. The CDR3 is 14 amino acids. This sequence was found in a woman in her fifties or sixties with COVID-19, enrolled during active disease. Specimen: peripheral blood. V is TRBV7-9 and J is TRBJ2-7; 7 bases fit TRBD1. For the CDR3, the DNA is TGTGCCAGCAGCTTGACAGGGAAGTCCTACGAGCAGTACTTC. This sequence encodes CASSLTGKSYEQYF.